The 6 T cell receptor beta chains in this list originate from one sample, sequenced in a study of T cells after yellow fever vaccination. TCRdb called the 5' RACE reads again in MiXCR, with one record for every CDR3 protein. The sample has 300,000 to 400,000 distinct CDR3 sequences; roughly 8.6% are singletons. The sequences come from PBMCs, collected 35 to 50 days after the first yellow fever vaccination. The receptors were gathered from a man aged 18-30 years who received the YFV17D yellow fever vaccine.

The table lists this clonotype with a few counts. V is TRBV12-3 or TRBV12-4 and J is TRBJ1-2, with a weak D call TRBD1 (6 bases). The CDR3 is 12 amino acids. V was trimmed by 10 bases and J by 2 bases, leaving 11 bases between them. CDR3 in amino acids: CATQGRNYGYTF. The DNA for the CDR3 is TGTGCCACACAGGGACGAAACTATGGCTACACCTTC.

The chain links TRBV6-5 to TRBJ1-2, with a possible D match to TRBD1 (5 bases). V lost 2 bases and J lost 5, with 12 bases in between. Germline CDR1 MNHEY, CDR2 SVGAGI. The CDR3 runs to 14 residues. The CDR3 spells CASSYGLAGYGYTF. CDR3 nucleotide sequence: TGTGCCAGCAGTTACGGGTTGGCAGGGTATGGCTACACCTTC.

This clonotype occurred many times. As DNA, the CDR3 is TGCGCCAGCAGTCAATCGAAGGGTGAGCAGTTCTTC. It translates to CASSQSKGEQFF. The chain combines TRBV23-1 with TRBJ2-1; no definite D call. TRBV23-1 is treated as an ORF (open reading frame) with a function not yet certain. The CDR3 is 12 amino acids. The V end lost 0 bases, the J end lost 9 bases, and 6 bases lay between the germline ends.

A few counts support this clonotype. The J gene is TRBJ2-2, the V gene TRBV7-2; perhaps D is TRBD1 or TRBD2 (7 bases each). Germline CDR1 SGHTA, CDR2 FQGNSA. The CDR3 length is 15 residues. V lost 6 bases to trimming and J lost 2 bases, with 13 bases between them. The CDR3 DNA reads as TGTGCCAGCAGTAAGCGGGACAGTAACACCGGGGAGCTGTTTTTT. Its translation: CASSKRDSNTGELFF.

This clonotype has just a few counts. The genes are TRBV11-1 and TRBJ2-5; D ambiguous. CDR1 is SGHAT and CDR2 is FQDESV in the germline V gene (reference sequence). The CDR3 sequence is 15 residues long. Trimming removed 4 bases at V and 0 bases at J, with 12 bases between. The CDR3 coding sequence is TGTGCCAGCAGCTCCCGCAGTCGGTACCAAGAGACCCAGTACTTC. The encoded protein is CASSSRSRYQETQYF.

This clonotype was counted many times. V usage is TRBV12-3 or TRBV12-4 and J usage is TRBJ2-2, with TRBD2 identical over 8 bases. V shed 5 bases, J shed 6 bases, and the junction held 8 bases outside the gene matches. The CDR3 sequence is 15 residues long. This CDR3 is CASSLGLAGAGELFF. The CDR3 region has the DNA TGTGCCAGCAGTCTAGGACTAGCCGGCGCCGGGGAGCTGTTTTTT.